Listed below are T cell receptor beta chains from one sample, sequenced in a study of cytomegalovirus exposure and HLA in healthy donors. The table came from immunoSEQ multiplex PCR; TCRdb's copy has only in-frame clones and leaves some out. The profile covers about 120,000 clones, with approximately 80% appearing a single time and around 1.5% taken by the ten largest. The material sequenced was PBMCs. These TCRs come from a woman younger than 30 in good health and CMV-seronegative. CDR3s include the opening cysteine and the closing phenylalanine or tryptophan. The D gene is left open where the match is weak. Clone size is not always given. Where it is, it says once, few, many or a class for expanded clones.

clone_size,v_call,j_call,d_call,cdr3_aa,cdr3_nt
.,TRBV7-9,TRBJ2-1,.,CASQTGLASNEQFF,TGTGCCAGTCAAACGGGACTTGCGTCCAATGAGCAGTTCTTC
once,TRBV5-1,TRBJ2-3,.,CASSFGLATDTQYF,TGCGCCAGCAGTTTTGGACTGGCCACAGATACGCAGTATTTT
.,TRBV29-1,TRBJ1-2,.,CSVEQDYGYTF,TGCAGCGTTGAACAGGACTATGGCTACACCTTC
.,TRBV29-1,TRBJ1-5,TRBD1,CSVAGTVHQPQHF,TGCAGCGTGGCCGGGACAGTCCATCAGCCCCAGCATTTT
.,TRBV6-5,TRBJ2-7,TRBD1,CASHRDRGAEQYF,TGTGCCAGCCATCGGGACAGGGGTGCCGAGCAGTACTTC
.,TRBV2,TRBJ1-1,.,CASRAGQPGTEAFF,TGTGCCAGCAGGGCAGGGCAGCCAGGTACTGAAGCTTTCTTT
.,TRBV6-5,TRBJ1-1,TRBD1,CASSLGQTAAEAFF,TGTGCCAGCAGTTTGGGACAGACAGCCGCTGAAGCTTTCTTT
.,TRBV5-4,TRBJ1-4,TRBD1,CASSADRVGEKLFF,TGTGCCAGCAGCGCCGACAGGGTGGGTGAAAAACTGTTTTTT
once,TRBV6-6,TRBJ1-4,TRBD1,CASSYLQGAREKLFF,TGTGCCAGCAGTTACCTACAGGGGGCTCGGGAAAAACTGTTTTTT
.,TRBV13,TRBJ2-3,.,CASSLGSPNWDTQYF,TGTGCCAGCAGCTTAGGTTCCCCTAATTGGGATACGCAGTATTTT
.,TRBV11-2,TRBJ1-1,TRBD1,CASSLVGTGGTEAFF,TGTGCCAGCAGCTTAGTCGGGACAGGGGGCACTGAAGCTTTCTTT
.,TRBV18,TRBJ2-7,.,CASAAGEQYF,TGTGCCAGCGCCGCGGGGGAGCAGTACTTC
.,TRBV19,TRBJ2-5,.,CASRAPGRRNQETQYF,TGTGCCAGTAGAGCACCGGGAAGAAGGAATCAAGAGACCCAGTACTTC
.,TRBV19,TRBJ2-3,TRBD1,CASSLRQGGGTDTQYF,TGTGCCAGTAGTCTAAGACAGGGGGGAGGCACAGATACGCAGTATTTT
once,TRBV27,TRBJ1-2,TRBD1,CASRRETGTSFGYTF,TGTGCCAGCAGGAGGGAGACAGGGACGTCTTTTGGCTACACCTTC
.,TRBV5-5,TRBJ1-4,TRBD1,CASSPLGQGRTNEKLFF,TGTGCCAGCAGCCCCCTCGGACAGGGGAGGACTAATGAAAAACTGTTTTTT
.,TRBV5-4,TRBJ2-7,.,CASSSQGYEQYF,TGTGCCAGCAGCAGTCAGGGGTACGAGCAGTACTTC
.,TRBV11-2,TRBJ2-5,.,CASSFSETQYF,TGTGCCAGCAGCTTTAGCGAGACCCAGTACTTC
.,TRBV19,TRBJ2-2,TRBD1,CASSPGTGIYTGELFF,TGTGCCAGTAGTCCCGGGACAGGGATTTACACCGGGGAGCTGTTTTTT
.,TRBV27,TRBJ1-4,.,CASSLISPIRAEKLFF,TGTGCCAGCAGTTTGATATCGCCTATCCGTGCGGAAAAACTGTTTTTT